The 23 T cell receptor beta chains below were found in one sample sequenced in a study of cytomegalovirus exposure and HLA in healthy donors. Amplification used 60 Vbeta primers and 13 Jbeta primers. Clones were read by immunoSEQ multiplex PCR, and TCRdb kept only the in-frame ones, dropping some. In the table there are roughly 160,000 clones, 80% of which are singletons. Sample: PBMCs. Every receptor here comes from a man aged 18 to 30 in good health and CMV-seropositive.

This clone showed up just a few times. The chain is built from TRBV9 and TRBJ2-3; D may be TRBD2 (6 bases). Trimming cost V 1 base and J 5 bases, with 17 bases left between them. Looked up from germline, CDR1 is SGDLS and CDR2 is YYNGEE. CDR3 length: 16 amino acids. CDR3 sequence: CASSVTEGRYLDTQYF. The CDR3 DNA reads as TGTGCCAGCAGCGTAACGGAGGGCCGTTATTTAGATACGCAGTATTTT.

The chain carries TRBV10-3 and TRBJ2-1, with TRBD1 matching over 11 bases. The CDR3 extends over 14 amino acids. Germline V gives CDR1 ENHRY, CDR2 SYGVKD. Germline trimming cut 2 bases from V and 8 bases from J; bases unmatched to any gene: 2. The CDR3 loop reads CAISEGQGAYEQFF. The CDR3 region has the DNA TGTGCCATCAGTGAGGGACAGGGGGCATATGAGCAGTTCTTC.

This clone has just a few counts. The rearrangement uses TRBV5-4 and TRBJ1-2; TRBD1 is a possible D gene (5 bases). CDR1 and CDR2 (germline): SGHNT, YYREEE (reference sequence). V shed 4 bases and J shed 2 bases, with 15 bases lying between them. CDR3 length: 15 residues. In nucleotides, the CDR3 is TGTGCCAGCAGCCCCCTGGGCGGGGGAAACTATGGCTACACCTTC. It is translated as CASSPLGGGNYGYTF.

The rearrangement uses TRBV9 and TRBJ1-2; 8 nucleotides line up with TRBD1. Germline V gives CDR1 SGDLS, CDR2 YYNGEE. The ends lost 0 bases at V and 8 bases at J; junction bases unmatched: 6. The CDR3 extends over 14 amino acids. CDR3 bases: TGTGCCAGCAGCGTAGCCGGACAGGGTGAAGGCTACACCTTC. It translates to CASSVAGQGEGYTF. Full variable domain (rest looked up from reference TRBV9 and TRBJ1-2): DSGVTQTPKHLITATGQRVTLRCSPRSGDLSVYWYQQSLDQGLQFLIQYYNGEERAKGNILERFSAQQFPDLHSELNLSSLELGDSALYFCASSVAGQGEGYTFGSGTRLTVV.

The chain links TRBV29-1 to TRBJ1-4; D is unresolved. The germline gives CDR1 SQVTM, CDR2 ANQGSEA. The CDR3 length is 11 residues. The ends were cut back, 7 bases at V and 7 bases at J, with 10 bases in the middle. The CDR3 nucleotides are TGCAGCGCAGATGAGGGTGAAAAACTGTTTTTT. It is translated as CSADEGEKLFF.

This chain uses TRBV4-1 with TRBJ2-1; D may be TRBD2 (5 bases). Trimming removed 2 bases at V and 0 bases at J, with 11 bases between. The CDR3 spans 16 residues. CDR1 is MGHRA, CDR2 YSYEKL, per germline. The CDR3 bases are TGCGCCAGCAGCCAACAAGGAGGAAACTCCTACAATGAGCAGTTCTTC. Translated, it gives CASSQQGGNSYNEQFF.

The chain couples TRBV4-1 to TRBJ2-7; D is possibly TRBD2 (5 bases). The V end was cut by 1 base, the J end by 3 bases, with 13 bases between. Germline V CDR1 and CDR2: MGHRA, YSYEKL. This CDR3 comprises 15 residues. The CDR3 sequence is CASSQVEGTGYEQYF. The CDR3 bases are TGCGCCAGCAGCCAAGTTGAGGGAACGGGCTACGAGCAGTACTTC.

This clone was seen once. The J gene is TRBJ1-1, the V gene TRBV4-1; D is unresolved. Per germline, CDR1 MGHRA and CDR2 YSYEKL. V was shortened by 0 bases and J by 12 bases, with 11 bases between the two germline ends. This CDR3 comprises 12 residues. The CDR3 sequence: CASSQDREGTFF. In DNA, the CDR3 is TGCGCCAGCAGCCAAGACCGGGAGGGAACTTTCTTT.

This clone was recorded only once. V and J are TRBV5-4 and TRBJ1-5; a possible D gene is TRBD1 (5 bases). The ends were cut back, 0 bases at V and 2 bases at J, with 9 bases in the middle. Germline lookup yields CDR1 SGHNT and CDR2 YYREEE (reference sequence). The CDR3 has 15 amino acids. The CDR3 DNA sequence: TGTGCCAGCAGCTTGGCAGGGTCGGGCAATCAGCCCCAGCATTTT. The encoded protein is CASSLAGSGNQPQHF.

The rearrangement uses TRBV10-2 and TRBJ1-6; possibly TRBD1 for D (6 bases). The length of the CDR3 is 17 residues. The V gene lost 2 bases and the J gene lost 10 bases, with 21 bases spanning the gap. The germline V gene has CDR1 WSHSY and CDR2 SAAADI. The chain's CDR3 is CASSEAGHDGTKSPLHF. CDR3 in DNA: TGCGCCAGCAGTGAGGCAGGCCACGACGGGACAAAATCACCCCTCCACTTT.

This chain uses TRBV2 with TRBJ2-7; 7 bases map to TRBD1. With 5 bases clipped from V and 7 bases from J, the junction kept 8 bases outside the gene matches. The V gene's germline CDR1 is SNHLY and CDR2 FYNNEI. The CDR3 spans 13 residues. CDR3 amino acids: CASSRDSFLEQYF. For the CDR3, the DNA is TGTGCCAGCAGTAGGGACAGTTTTCTAGAGCAGTACTTC.

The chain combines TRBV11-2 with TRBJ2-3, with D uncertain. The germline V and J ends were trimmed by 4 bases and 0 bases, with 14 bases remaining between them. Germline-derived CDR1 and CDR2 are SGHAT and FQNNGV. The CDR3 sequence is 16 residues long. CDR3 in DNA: TGTGCCAGCAGCTCTTTTCCAGCGAAAAGCACAGATACGCAGTATTTT. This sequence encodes CASSSFPAKSTDTQYF. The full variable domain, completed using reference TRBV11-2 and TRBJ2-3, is EAGVAQSPRYKIIEKRQSVAFWCNPISGHATLYWYQQILGQGPKLLIQFQNNGVVDDSQLPKDRFSAERLKGVDSTLKIQPAKLEDSAVYLCASSSFPAKSTDTQYFGPGTRLTVL.

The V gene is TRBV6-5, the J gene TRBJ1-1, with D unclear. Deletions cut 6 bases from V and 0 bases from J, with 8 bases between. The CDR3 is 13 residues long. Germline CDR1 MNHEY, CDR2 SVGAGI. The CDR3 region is CASSLAVNTEAFF. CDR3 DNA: TGTGCCAGCAGCCTAGCGGTGAACACTGAAGCTTTCTTT.

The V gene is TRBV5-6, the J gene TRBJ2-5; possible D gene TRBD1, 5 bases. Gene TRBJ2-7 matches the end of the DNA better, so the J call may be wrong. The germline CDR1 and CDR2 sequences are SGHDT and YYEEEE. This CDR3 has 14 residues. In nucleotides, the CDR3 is TGTGCCAGCAGCCGCAGGGATGGTATCCGCGAGCAGTACTTC. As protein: CASSRRDGIREQYF.

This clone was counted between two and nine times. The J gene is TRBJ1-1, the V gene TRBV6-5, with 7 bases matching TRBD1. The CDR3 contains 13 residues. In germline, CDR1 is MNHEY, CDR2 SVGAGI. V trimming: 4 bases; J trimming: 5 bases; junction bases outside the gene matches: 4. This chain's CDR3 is CASSSGTVTEAFF. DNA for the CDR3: TGTGCCAGCAGTTCTGGGACAGTTACTGAAGCTTTCTTT.

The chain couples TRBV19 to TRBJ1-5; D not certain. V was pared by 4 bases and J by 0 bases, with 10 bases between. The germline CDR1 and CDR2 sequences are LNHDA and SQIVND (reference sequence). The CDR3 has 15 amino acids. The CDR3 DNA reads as TGTGCCAGTAGTAGCTGGACTGATAGCAATCAGCCCCAGCATTTT. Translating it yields CASSSWTDSNQPQHF.

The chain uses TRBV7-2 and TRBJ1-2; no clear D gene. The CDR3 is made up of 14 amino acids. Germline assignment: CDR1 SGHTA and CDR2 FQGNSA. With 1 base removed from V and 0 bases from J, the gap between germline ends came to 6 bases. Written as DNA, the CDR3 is TGTGCCAGCAGCTTAGGCGTGGCTAACTATGGCTACACCTTC. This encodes CASSLGVANYGYTF.

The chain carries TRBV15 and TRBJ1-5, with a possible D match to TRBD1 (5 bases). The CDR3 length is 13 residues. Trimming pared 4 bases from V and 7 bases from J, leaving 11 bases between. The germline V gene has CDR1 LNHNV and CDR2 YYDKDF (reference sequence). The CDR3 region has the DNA TGTGCCACCAGCACAGGGATCCGGCAGCCCCAGCATTTT. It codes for CATSTGIRQPQHF.

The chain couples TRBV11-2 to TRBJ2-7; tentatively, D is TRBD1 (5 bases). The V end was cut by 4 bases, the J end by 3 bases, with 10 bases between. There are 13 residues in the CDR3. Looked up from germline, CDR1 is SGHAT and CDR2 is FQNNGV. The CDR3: CASSWGPLYEQYF. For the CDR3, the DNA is TGTGCCAGCAGCTGGGGCCCCCTCTACGAGCAGTACTTC.

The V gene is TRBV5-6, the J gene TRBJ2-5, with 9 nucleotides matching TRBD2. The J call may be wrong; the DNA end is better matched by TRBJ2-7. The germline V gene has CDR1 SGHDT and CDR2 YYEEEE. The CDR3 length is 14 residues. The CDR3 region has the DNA TGTGCCAGCAGCTTGGGCGGGAGGGCCTACGAGCAGTACTTC. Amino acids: CASSLGGRAYEQYF.

The CDR3 DNA is TGTGCCAGCAGCTTTTTACTAGCGGGAGGAGGCGATACGCAGTATTTT. This gives the protein CASSFLLAGGGDTQYF. The chain links TRBV7-9 to TRBJ2-3, with 12 positions matching TRBD2. Trimming removed 3 bases from V and 6 bases from J; junction bases left unmatched: 7. CDR1 is SEHNR, CDR2 FQNEAQ, per germline (reference sequence). The CDR3 sequence is 16 residues long.

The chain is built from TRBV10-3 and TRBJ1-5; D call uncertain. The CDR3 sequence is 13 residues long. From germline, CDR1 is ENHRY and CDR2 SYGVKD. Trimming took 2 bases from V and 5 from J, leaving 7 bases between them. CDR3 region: CAISENSDQPQHF. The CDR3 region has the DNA TGTGCCATCAGTGAGAATTCCGATCAGCCCCAGCATTTT.

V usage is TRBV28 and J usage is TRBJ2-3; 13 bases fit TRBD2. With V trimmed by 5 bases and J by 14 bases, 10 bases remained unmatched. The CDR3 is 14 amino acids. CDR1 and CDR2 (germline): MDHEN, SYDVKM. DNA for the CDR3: TGTGCCAGCAGTACAAGGACTAGCGGGAGTCCATTGTATTTT. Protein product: CASSTRTSGSPLYF.